These 23 T cell receptor beta chains were all obtained from the same sample, sequenced in a study of early T cells in non-severe SARS-CoV-2 infection. TCRdb redid the calling of the 5' RACE reads with MiXCR, one entry per CDR3 protein. The sample comprises roughly 80,000 distinct CDR3 sequences, roughly an eighth of which are singletons, and around 3.3% rests with the top ten. The sample was whole blood. Receptors were obtained from an adult who was a healthcare worker with PCR-confirmed SARS-CoV-2 infection or an uninfected control (not recorded which).

This chain joins TRBV5-4 and TRBJ2-1, with TRBD2 matching 12 bases. This CDR3 region has 16 residues. The germline gives CDR1 SGHNT, CDR2 YYREEE (reference sequence). The ends lost 5 bases at V and 4 bases at J; junction bases unmatched: 7. The CDR3 DNA reads as TGTGCCAGCAGTTTCTTCACTAGCGGGGGGTACAATGAGCAGTTCTTC. Translated: CASSFFTSGGYNEQFF.

Ten or more counts support this clonotype. The CDR3 protein is CASTRRMEGSVNEQFF. DNA of the CDR3: TGTGCCAGCACCCGGCGCATGGAGGGATCGGTCAATGAGCAGTTCTTC. This chain connects TRBV7-9 to TRBJ2-1; a possible D gene is TRBD2 (6 bases). Trimming stripped 7 bases from V and 6 bases from J, with 22 bases between. The CDR3 runs 16 residues. Germline V lookup: CDR1 SEHNR, CDR2 FQNEAQ (reference sequence). The whole variable domain, remainder taken from reference TRBV7-9 and TRBJ2-1, is DTGVSQNPRHKITKRGQNVTFRCDPISEHNRLYWYRQTLGQGPEFLTYFQNEAQLEKSRLLSDRFSAERPKGSFSTLEIQRTEQGDSAMYLCASTRRMEGSVNEQFFGPGTRLTVL.

This clonotype has a count of ten or more. The rearrangement uses TRBV7-9 and TRBJ1-2; a weak D match, TRBD1 (6 bases). The CDR3 is 14 residues long. Between the trimmed V and J ends, which lost 1 base and 7 bases, there was a span of 13 bases. Germline CDR1 and CDR2: SEHNR and FQNEAQ (reference sequence). CDR3 residues: CASSLEGTSPGYTF. The CDR3 DNA reads TGTGCCAGCAGCTTAGAAGGGACAAGTCCTGGCTACACCTTC.

The V call is TRBV7-9, the J call TRBJ1-2; D call uncertain. CDR3 length equals 13 residues. Germline CDR1 and CDR2: SEHNR and FQNEAQ (reference sequence). V lost 5 bases to trimming and J lost 5 bases, with 12 bases between them. CDR3 loop: CASSNLFLYGYTF. CDR3 in DNA: TGTGCCAGCAGCAACTTATTCTTATATGGCTACACCTTC.

This clonotype showed up many times. The V gene is TRBV11-2, the J gene TRBJ2-6; no definite D call. The CDR3 consists of 17 residues. Germline V CDR1 and CDR2: SGHAT, FQNNGV. Trimming removed 0 bases from V and 4 bases from J, with 13 bases in between. The CDR3 DNA reads as TGTGCCAGCAGCTTAGACCCCTGGTCCCCCGGGGCCAACGTCCTGACTTTC. This sequence encodes CASSLDPWSPGANVLTF.

This clonotype has more than one count but fewer than ten. Here the CDR3 DNA reads TGTGCCAGCAGCAACTACAGGGGGTGGGGAGAGACCCAGTACTTC. Protein product: CASSNYRGWGETQYF. The gene calls are TRBV6-2 or TRBV6-3 and TRBJ2-5; 8 bases align to TRBD1. The CDR3 consists of 15 residues. V was clipped by 6 bases and J by 4 bases; unmatched bases: 10. The germline V gene encodes CDR1 MNHEY and CDR2 SVGEGT.

This clonotype appeared many times. The genes are TRBV7-2 and TRBJ2-2; TRBD2 aligns across 10 bases. Germline loops: CDR1 SGHTA, CDR2 FQGNSA. V lost 0 bases, J lost 5 bases, and 6 bases stayed unmatched. The CDR3 runs 17 residues. The CDR3 DNA reads as TGTGCCAGCAGCTTAGCTCCACTAGCGGGGATTACCGGGGAGCTGTTTTTT. Its protein is CASSLAPLAGITGELFF.

Regarding this clonotype: Possible read error: a much larger clone is one base away. The chain recombines TRBV24-1 with TRBJ2-3; D perhaps matches TRBD2 (6 bases). With 3 bases removed from V and 6 bases from J, the gap between germline ends came to 21 bases. Germline V gene data show CDR1 as KGHDR and CDR2 as SFDVKD. The CDR3 covers 17 residues. DNA for the CDR3: TGTGCCACCAGTGATCCTGGGACTTGCGGCAGAGGTGATACGCAGTATTTT. Translating it yields CATSDPGTCGRGDTQYF.

This clonotype was counted ten times or more. J is TRBJ1-2 and V is TRBV19; the match to TRBD1 covers 10 bases. This CDR3 comprises 15 residues. Unmatched junction bases numbered 5, after V lost 0 bases and J lost 7 bases. Germline CDR1 LNHDA, CDR2 SQIVND (reference sequence). The CDR3 loop reads CASSIERQGASGYTF. The CDR3 DNA reads as TGTGCCAGTAGTATAGAACGACAGGGGGCGAGTGGCTACACCTTC.

A remark on this clonotype: A much more abundant neighbour one base away suggests this may be a read error. This rearrangement joins TRBV28 to TRBJ1-5, with D uncertain. The CDR3 runs to 15 residues. The germline gives CDR1 MDHEN, CDR2 SYDVKM. Here the CDR3 DNA reads TGTGTCAGCAGTTCCGGCCCGACTAGCAATCAGCCCCAGCATTTT. Translating gives CVSSSGPTSNQPQHF. Together with reference TRBV28 and TRBJ1-5, the CDR3 gives the full variable domain: DVKVTQSSRYLVKRTGEKVFLECVQDMDHENMFWYRQDPGLGLRLIYFSYDVKMKEKGDIPEGYSVSREKKERFSLILESASTNQTSMYLCVSSSGPTSNQPQHFGDGTRLSIL.

There are a few counts of this clonotype. The chain employs TRBV6-6 and TRBJ2-7, with 7 nucleotides matching TRBD1. The CDR3 runs 13 residues. The V gene end was trimmed by 7 bases and the J gene end by 1 base; junction bases not matched to a gene: 4. Germline V gene sequence: CDR1 MNHNY, CDR2 SVGAGI (reference sequence). CDR3 in DNA: TGTGCCAGCACGACAGGGTTATCCTACGAGCAGTACTTC. Translating it yields CASTTGLSYEQYF.

This clonotype was seen repeatedly, ten times or more. This rearrangement joins TRBV2 to TRBJ2-5; D ambiguous. Trimming removed 1 base from V and 2 bases from J, with 11 bases in between. Germline loops: CDR1 SNHLY, CDR2 FYNNEI. The CDR3 has 15 residues. CDR3 sequence: CASSEGQTKQETQYF. The CDR3, as DNA: TGTGCCAGCAGTGAAGGGCAGACCAAGCAAGAGACCCAGTACTTC.

This clonotype has at least ten counts. The chain has TRBV19 and TRBJ2-7, with D hard to call. The V and J ends lost 1 base and 0 bases respectively, with 7 bases between them. This CDR3 is built from 14 residues. Germline V lookup: CDR1 LNHDA, CDR2 SQIVND (reference sequence). The CDR3 DNA reads TGTGCCAGTAGTATAGCAGCAGGCTCCTACGAGCAGTACTTC. Amino acid sequence: CASSIAAGSYEQYF.

The table lists this clonotype with many counts. The chain has TRBV4-1 and TRBJ1-4; D is unresolved. V lost 1 base to trimming and J lost 13 bases, with 10 bases between them. Germline-derived CDR1 and CDR2 are MGHRA and YSYEKL. This CDR3 has 12 amino acids. The DNA of the CDR3 is TGCGCCAGCAGCCAAGCGAGGTCCAGACTGTTTTTT. Translation: CASSQARSRLFF.

The table lists this clonotype with many counts. The rearrangement joins TRBV5-6 to TRBJ1-6; 8 bases are shared with TRBD1. The germline V gene encodes CDR1 SGHDT and CDR2 YYEEEE. This CDR3 contains 15 residues. V dropped 2 bases and J dropped 7; count of bases not matched to a gene: 5. In DNA form, the CDR3 reads TGTGCCAGCAGCTTTCGAAGGACAGGGAATTCACCCCTCCACTTT. Protein product: CASSFRRTGNSPLHF.

V and J are TRBV6-6 and TRBJ2-7; possible D gene TRBD2, 7 bases. This CDR3 comprises 18 residues. Trimming took off 6 bases at V and 3 bases at J, with 27 bases between the two ends. CDR1 and CDR2 from the germline V gene are MNHNY and SVGAGI (reference sequence). In DNA, the CDR3 is TGTGCCAGCAGCCAACACGGTGAGAGGGGGGGGTCCTTCTACGAGCAGTACTTC. This sequence encodes CASSQHGERGGSFYEQYF.

The chain is built from TRBV6-5 and TRBJ2-1; the D gene is possibly TRBD1 (6 bases). CDR1 and CDR2 (germline): MNHEY, SVGAGI. Trimming stripped 4 bases from V and 9 bases from J, with 13 bases between. The CDR3 is made up of 13 amino acids. The CDR3 DNA reads as TGTGCCAGCAGTTCCGACCTACAGGGTGAGCAGTTCTTC. Its protein product is CASSSDLQGEQFF.

In this sample, this clonotype turned up many times. This chain links TRBV19 with TRBJ2-2; D unclear. The germline V gene encodes CDR1 LNHDA and CDR2 SQIVND (reference sequence). V dropped 3 bases and J dropped 3 bases, with 17 bases sitting between them. CDR3 length: 17 residues. The CDR3 DNA is TGTGCCAGTAGTATCCGGCCCTCGATTACCTACACCGGGGAGCTGTTTTTT. Encoded protein: CASSIRPSITYTGELFF.

This clonotype was counted between two and nine times. The chain links TRBV5-1 to TRBJ2-6; 8 bases map to TRBD1. CDR1 and CDR2 from the germline V gene are SGHRS and YFSETQ. CDR3 length: 17 residues. Trimming took 4 bases from V and 0 from J; bases not matched to a gene: 6. The CDR3 region has the DNA TGCGCCAGCAGCATCGGGACAGGTGTCTCTGGGGCCAACGTCCTGACTTTC. Translating gives CASSIGTGVSGANVLTF.

The chain joins TRBV29-1 to TRBJ2-2, with 11 nucleotides matching TRBD1. The junction had 5 bases not matched to a gene; V was cut back by 6 bases and J by 5 bases. Germline assignment: CDR1 SQVTM and CDR2 ANQGSEA. CDR3 length: 14 residues. CDR3 in amino acids: CSVGGTGGTGELFF. The CDR3 DNA sequence: TGCAGCGTCGGTGGGACAGGGGGTACCGGGGAGCTGTTTTTT.

In this sample, this clonotype turned up many times. The V and J genes are TRBV29-1 and TRBJ1-3; D is unresolved. The CDR3 has 14 residues. Germline CDR1 and CDR2: SQVTM and ANQGSEA. The V gene lost 3 bases and the J gene lost 0 bases, with 9 bases spanning the gap. The CDR3 DNA reads TGCAGCGTTGACGACGGTATCTCTGGAAACACCATATATTTT. Amino acids: CSVDDGISGNTIYF. Variable domain in full (rest from reference TRBV29-1 and TRBJ1-3): SAVISQKPSRDICQRGTSLTIQCQVDSQVTMMFWYRQQPGQSLTLIATANQGSEATYESGFVIDKFPISRPNLTFSTLTVSNMSPEDSSIYLCSVDDGISGNTIYFGEGSWLTVV.

This rearrangement joins TRBV24-1 to TRBJ2-6; tentatively, D is TRBD1 (6 bases). The germline V gene has CDR1 KGHDR and CDR2 SFDVKD. Trimming pared 9 bases from V and 0 bases from J, leaving 14 bases between. This CDR3 comprises 16 residues. This CDR3 reads CATSDSWRSGANVLTF. The DNA of the CDR3 is TGTGCCACCTCGGACAGTTGGCGCTCTGGGGCCAACGTCCTGACTTTC.

This clonotype has just a few counts. This chain uses TRBV20-1 with TRBJ2-1; D is undetermined. The CDR3 totals 13 residues. Between the trimmed V and J ends, which lost 5 bases and 6 bases, there was a span of 14 bases. Per germline, CDR1 DFQATT and CDR2 SNEGSKA (reference sequence). As DNA, the CDR3 is TGCAGTGCTGCGAAGGACCGGTTCAATGAGCAGTTCTTC. It translates to CSAAKDRFNEQFF.